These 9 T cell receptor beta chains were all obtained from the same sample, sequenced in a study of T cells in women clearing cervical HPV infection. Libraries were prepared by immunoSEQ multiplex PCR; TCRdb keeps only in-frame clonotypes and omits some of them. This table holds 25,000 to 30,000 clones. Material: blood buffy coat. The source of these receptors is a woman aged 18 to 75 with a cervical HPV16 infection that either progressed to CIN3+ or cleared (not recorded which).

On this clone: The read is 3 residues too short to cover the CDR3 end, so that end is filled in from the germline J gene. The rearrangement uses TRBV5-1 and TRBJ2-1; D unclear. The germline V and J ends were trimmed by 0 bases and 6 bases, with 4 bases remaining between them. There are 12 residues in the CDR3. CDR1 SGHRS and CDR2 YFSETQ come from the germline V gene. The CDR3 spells CASSLEVNEQFF. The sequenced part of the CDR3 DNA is TGCGCCAGCAGCTTGGAGGTCAATGAG.

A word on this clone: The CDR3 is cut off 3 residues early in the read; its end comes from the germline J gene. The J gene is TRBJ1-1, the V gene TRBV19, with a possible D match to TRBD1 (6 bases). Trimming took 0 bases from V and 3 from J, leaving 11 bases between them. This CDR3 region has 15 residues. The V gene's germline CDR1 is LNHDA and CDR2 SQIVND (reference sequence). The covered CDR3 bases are TGTGCCAGTAGTATAGATTGGGGGCCGGACACTGAA. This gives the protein CASSIDWGPDTE. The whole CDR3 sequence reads CASSIDWGPDTEAFF. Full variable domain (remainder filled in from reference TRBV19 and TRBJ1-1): DGGITQSPKYLFRKEGQNVTLSCEQNLNHDAMYWYRQDPGQGLRLIYYSQIVNDFQKGDIAEGYSVSREKKESFPLTVTSAQKNPTAFYLCASSIDWGPDTEAFFGQGTRLTVV.

Partial CDR3 DNA: TGTGCCAGCAGCTTTTTTATGGGCTCCTACGAC. Translation gives CASSFFMGSYD. The whole CDR3 protein reads CASSFFMGSYDYTF. This chain joins TRBV11-2 and TRBJ1-2; the D is unclear. From the germline J gene comes the end of the CDR3, since the read stops 3 residues before it. Per germline, CDR1 SGHAT and CDR2 FQNNGV. The CDR3 runs to 14 residues.

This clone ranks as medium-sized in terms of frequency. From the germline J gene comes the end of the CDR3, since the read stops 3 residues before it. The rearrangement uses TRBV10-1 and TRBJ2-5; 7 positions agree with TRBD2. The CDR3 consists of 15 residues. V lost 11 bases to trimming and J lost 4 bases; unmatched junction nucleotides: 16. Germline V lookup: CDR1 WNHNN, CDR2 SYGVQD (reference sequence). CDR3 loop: CAGRLASLYGETQYF. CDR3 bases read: TGCGCCGGAAGACTAGCATCATTGTATGGAGAGACC.

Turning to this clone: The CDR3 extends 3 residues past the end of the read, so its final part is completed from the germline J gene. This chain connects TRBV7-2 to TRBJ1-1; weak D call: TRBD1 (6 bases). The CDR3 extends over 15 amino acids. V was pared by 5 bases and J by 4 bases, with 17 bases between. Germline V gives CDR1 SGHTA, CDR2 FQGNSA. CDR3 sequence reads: CASSLNSGEGTEAFF. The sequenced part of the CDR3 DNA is TGTGCCAGCAGCCTTAACTCAGGGGAGGGCACTGAA.

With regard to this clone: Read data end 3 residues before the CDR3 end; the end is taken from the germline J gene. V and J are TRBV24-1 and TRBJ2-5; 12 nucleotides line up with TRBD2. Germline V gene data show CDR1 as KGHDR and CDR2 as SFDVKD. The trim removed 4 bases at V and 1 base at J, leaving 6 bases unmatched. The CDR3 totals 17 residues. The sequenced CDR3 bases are TGTGCCACCAGTGACTCAAAGACTAGCGGGGGCCAAGAGACC. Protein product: CATSDSKTSGGQET. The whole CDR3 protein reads CATSDSKTSGGQETQYF.

The CDR3 spells CASSPGEHSREKLFF. The covered CDR3 bases are TGCGCCAGCAGCCCGGGTGAACATTCTCGCGAAAAA. The chain combines TRBV5-1 with TRBJ1-4; D ambiguous. From the germline J gene comes the end of the CDR3, since the read stops 3 residues before it. V dropped 4 bases and J dropped 8 bases, with 18 bases sitting between them. CDR3 size: 15 residues. The germline V gene has CDR1 SGHRS and CDR2 YFSETQ.

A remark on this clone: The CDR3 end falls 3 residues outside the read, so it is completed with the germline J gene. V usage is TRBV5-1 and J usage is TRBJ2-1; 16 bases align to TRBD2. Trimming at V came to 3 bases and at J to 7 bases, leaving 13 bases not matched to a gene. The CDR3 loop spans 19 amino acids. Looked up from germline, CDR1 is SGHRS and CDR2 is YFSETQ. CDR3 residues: CASSSVPGLAGGRGNEQFF. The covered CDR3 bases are TGCGCCAGCAGCTCCGTCCCGGGACTAGCGGGGGGGCGCGGGAATGAG.

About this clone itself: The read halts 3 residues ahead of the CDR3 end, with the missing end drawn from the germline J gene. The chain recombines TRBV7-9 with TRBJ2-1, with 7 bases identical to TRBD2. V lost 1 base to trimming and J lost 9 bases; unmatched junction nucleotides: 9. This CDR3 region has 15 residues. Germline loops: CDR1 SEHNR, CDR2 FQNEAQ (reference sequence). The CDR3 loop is CASSLVSGANGEQFF. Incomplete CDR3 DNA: TGTGCCAGCAGCTTAGTAAGCGGGGCTAACGGTGAG.